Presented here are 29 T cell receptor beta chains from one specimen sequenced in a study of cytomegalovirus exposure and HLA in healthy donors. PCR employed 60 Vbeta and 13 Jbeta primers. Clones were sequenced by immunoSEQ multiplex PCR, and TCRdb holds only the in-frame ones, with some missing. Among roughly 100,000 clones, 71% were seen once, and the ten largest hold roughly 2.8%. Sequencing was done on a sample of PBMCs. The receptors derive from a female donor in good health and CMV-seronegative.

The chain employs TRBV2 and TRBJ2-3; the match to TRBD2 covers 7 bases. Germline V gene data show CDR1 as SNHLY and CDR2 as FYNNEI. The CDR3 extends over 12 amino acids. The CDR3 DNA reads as TGTACTAGCGTTCTCCGGGTGGATACGCAGTATTTT. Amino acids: CTSVLRVDTQYF. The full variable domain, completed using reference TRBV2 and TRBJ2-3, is EPEVTQTPSHQVTQMGQEVILRCVPISNHLYFYWYRQILGQKVEFLVSFYNNEISEKSEIFDDQFSVERPDGSNFTLKIRSTKLEDSAMYFCTSVLRVDTQYFGPGTRLTVL.

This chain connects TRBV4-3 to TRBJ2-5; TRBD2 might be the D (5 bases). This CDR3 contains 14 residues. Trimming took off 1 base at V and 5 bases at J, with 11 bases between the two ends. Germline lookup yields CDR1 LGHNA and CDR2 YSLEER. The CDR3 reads CASSQALAFETQYF. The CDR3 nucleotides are TGCGCCAGCAGCCAAGCGCTAGCATTCGAGACCCAGTACTTC.

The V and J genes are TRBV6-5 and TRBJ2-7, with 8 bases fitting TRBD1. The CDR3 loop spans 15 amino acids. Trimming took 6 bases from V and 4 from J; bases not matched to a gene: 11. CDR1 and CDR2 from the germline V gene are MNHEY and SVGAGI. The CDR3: CASRRGTGWEYEQYF. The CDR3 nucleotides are TGTGCCAGCAGACGTGGGACAGGCTGGGAATACGAGCAGTACTTC.

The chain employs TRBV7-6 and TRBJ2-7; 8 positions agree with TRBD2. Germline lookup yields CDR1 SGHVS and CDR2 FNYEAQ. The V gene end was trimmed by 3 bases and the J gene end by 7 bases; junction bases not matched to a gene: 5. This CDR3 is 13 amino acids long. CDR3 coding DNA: TGTGCCAGCAGCTTTCGGGAGGGAGGGGAGCAGTACTTC. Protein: CASSFREGGEQYF.

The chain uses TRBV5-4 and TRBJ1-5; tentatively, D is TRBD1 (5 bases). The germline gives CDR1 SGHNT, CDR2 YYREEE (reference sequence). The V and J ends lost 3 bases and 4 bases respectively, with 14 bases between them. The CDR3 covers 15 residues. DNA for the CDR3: TGTGCCAGCAGCTCAGCAGGGTTGGGGAATCAGCCCCAGCATTTT. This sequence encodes CASSSAGLGNQPQHF.

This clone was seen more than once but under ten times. The CDR3 protein is CALEGPNEQFF. The CDR3 coding sequence is TGTGCCCTGGAGGGGCCCAATGAGCAGTTCTTC. The rearrangement uses TRBV28 and TRBJ2-1, with D tentatively TRBD2 (6 bases). Trimming stripped 11 bases from V and 6 bases from J, with 11 bases between. This CDR3 has 11 residues. The germline CDR1 and CDR2 sequences are MDHEN and SYDVKM.

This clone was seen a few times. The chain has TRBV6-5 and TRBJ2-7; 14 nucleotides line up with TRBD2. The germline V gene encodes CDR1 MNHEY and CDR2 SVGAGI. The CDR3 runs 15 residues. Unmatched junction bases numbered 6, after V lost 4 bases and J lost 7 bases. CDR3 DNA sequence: TGTGCCAGCAGTTCCGGGACTAGCGGGAGTAGAGAGCAGTACTTC. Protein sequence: CASSSGTSGSREQYF.

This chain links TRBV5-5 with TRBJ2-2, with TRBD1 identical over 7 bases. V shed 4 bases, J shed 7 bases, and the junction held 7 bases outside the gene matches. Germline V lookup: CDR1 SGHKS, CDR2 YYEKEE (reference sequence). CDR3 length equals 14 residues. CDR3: CASSDRADGGELFF. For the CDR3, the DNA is TGTGCCAGCAGCGACAGGGCGGACGGCGGGGAGCTGTTTTTT.

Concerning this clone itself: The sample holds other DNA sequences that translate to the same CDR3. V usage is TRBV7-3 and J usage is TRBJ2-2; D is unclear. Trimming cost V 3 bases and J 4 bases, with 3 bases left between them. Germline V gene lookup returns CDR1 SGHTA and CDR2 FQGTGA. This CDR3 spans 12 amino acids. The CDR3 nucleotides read TGTGCCAGCAGCTTCGGCACCGGGGAGCTGTTTTTT. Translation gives CASSFGTGELFF. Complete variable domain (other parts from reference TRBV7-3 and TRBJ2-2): GAGVSQTPSNKVTEKGKYVELRCDPISGHTALYWYRQSLGQGPEFLIYFQGTGAADDSGLPNDRFFAVRPEGSVSTLKIQRTERGDSAVYLCASSFGTGELFFGEGSRLTVL.

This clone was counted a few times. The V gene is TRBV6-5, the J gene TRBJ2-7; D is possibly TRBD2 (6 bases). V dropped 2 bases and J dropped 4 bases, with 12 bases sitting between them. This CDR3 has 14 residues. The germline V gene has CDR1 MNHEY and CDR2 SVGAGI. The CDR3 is CASSYGAGMYEQYF. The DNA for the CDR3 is TGTGCCAGCAGTTACGGGGCGGGGATGTACGAGCAGTACTTC.

CDR3 region: CASSTHRGGTDTQYF. In DNA form, the CDR3 reads TGTGCCAGCAGTACTCACAGGGGAGGCACAGATACGCAGTATTTT. The rearrangement uses TRBV27 and TRBJ2-3, with 7 nucleotides matching TRBD1. The CDR3 has 15 amino acids. J gave up 1 base and V 5 bases, and 6 bases lay outside the gene matches. Germline lookup yields CDR1 MNHEY and CDR2 SMNVEV (reference sequence).

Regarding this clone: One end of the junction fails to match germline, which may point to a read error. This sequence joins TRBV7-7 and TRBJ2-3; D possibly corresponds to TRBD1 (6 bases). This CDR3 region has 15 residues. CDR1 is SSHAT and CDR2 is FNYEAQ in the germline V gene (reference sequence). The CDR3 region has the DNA TGTGCTAGCAGCTTAGGTACAGGGAGCACAGATACGCAGTATTTT. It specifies CASSLGTGSTDTQYF. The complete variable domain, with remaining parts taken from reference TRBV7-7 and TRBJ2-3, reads GAGVSQSPRYKVTKRGQDVTLRCDPISSHATLYWYQQALGQGPEFLTYFNYEAQPDKSGLPSDRFSAERPEGSISTLTIQRTEQRDSAMYRCASSLGTGSTDTQYFGPGTRLTVL.

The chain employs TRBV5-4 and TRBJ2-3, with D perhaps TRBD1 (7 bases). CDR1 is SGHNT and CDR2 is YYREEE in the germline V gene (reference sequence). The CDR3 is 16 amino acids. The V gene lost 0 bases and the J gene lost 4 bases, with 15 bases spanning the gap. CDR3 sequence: CASSLGGGRGADTQYF. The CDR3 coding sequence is TGTGCCAGCAGCTTGGGAGGGGGCAGGGGGGCAGATACGCAGTATTTT. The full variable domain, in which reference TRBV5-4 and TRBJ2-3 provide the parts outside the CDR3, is ETGVTQSPTHLIKTRGQQVTLRCSSQSGHNTVSWYQQALGQGPQFIFQYYREEENGRGNFPPRFSGLQFPNYSSELNVNALELDDSALYLCASSLGGGRGADTQYFGPGTRLTVL.

CDR3 residues: CAWSPGTGGYTF. DNA for the CDR3: TGTGCCTGGAGTCCGGGAACAGGGGGCTACACCTTC. The chain recombines TRBV30 with TRBJ1-2; perhaps TRBD1 as D (6 bases). This CDR3 spans 12 amino acids. In germline, CDR1 is GTSNPN, CDR2 SVGIG (reference sequence). The germline V and J ends were trimmed by 2 bases and 8 bases, with 12 bases remaining between them.

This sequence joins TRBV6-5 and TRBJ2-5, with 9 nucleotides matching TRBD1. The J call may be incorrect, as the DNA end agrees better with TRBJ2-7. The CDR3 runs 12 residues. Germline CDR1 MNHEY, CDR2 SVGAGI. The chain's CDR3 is CASGDRAYEQYF. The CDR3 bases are TGTGCCAGCGGGGACAGGGCTTACGAGCAGTACTTC.

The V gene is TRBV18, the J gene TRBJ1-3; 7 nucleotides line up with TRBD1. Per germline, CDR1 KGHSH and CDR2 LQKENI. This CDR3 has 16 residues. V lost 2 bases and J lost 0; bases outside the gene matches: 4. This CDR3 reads CASSPGQASSGNTIYF. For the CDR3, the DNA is TGTGCCAGCTCACCAGGACAGGCCAGCTCTGGAAACACCATATATTTT.

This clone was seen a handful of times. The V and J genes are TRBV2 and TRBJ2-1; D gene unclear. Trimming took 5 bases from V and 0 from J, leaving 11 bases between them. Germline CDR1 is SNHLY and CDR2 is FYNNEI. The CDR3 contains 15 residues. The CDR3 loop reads CASSIDRSSYNEQFF. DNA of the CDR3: TGTGCCAGCAGTATAGACCGGAGCTCCTACAATGAGCAGTTCTTC. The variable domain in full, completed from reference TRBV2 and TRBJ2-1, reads EPEVTQTPSHQVTQMGQEVILRCVPISNHLYFYWYRQILGQKVEFLVSFYNNEISEKSEIFDDQFSVERPDGSNFTLKIRSTKLEDSAMYFCASSIDRSSYNEQFFGPGTRLTVL.

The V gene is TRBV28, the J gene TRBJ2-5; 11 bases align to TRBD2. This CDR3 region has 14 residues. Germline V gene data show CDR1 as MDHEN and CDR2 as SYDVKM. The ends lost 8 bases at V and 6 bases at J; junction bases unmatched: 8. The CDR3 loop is CASGTSGVRKTQYF. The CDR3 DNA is TGTGCCAGCGGGACTAGCGGAGTCCGGAAGACCCAGTACTTC.

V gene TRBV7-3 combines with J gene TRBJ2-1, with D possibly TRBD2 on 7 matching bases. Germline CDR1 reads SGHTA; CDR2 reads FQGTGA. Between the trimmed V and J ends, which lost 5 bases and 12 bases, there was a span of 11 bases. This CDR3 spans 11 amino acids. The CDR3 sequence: CASSPGGRQFF. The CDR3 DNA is TGTGCCAGCAGCCCCGGGGGGCGGCAGTTCTTC.

CDR3 nucleotide sequence: TGCGCCAGCAGGGGACAGACCCAAGAGACCCAGTACTTC. The encoded protein is CASRGQTQETQYF. V gene TRBV10-2 combines with J gene TRBJ2-5; TRBD1 aligns across 7 bases. The CDR3 length is 13 residues. V gave up 6 bases and J gave up 1 base; unmatched junction bases: 2. Germline V gene sequence: CDR1 WSHSY, CDR2 SAAADI.

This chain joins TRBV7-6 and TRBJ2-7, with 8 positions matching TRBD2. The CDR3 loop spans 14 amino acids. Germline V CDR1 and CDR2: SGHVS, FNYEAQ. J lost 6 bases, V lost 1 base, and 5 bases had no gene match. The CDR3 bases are TGTGCCAGCAGCTTAGAGGGACTAGGTGGCGAGCAGTACTTC. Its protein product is CASSLEGLGGEQYF. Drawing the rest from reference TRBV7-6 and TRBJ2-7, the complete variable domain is GAGVSQSPRYKVTKRGQDVALRCDPISGHVSLYWYRQALGQGPEFLTYFNYEAQQDKSGLPNDRFSAERPEGSISTLTIQRTEQRDSAMYRCASSLEGLGGEQYFGPGTRLTVT.

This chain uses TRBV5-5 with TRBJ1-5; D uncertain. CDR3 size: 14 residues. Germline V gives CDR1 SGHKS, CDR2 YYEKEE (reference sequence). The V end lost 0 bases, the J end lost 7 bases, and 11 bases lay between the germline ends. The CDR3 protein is CASSLGPGAQPQHF. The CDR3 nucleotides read TGTGCCAGCAGCTTGGGCCCGGGAGCCCAGCCCCAGCATTTT.

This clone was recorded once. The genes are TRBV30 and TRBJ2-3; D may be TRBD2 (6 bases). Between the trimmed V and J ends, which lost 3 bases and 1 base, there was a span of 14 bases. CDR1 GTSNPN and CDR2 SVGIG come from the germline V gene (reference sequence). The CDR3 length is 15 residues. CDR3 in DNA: TGTGCCTGGAGCCGACGGGGGATACGCACAGATACGCAGTATTTT. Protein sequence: CAWSRRGIRTDTQYF.

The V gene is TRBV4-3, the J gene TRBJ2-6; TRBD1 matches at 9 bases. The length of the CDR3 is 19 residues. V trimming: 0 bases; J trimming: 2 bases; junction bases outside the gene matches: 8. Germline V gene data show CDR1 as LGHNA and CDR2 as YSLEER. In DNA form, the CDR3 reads TGCGCCAGCAGCCAAGACGGACAGGGGCGATTAACTGGGGCCAACGTCCTGACTTTC. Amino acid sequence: CASSQDGQGRLTGANVLTF.

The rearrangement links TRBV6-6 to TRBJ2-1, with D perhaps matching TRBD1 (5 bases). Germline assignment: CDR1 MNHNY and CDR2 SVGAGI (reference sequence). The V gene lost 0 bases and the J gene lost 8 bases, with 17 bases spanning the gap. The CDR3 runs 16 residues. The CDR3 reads CASSYSPHPGYDEQFF. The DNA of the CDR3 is TGTGCCAGCAGTTACTCCCCTCACCCAGGGTACGATGAGCAGTTCTTC.

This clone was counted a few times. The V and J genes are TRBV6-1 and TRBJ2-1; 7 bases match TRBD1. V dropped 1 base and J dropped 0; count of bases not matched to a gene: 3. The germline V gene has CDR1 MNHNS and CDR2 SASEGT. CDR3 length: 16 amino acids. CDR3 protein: CASSEGAGGSYNEQFF. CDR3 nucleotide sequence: TGTGCCAGCAGTGAAGGGGCAGGGGGCTCCTACAATGAGCAGTTCTTC.

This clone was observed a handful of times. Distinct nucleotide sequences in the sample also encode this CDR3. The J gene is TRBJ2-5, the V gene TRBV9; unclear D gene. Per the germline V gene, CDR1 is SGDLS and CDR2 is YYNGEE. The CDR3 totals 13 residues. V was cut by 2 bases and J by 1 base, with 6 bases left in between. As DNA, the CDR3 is TGTGCCAGCAGCGTGGCCAGCCAAGAGACCCAGTACTTC. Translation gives CASSVASQETQYF.

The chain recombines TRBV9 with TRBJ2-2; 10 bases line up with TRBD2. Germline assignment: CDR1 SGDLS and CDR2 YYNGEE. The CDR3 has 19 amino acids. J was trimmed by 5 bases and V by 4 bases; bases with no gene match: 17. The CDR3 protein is CASSLGGLAGVGFTGELFF. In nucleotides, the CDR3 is TGTGCCAGCAGCCTAGGGGGGCTAGCGGGAGTGGGGTTTACCGGGGAGCTGTTTTTT.

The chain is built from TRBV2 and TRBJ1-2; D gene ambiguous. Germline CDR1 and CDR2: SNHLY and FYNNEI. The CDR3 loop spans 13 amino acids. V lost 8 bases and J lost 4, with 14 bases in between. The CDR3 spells CASLSTASYGYTF. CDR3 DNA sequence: TGTGCCAGCCTTAGTACAGCAAGCTATGGCTACACCTTC. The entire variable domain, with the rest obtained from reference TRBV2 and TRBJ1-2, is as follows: EPEVTQTPSHQVTQMGQEVILRCVPISNHLYFYWYRQILGQKVEFLVSFYNNEISEKSEIFDDQFSVERPDGSNFTLKIRSTKLEDSAMYFCASLSTASYGYTFGSGTRLTVV.